This entry lists 32 T cell receptor beta chains sequenced from one sample in a study of CD39 and CD103 CD8 tumor-infiltrating T cells. Libraries were prepared by immunoSEQ multiplex PCR; TCRdb keeps only in-frame clonotypes and omits some of them. The sample lists about 7,400 clones; roughly three fifths were seen once. Sequenced: CD8+ T cells sorted from blood. As for subset: total memory CD8 T cells (CD45RA-CCR7+/-) from blood or uninvolved lymph node. The receptors shown here come from a human donor with head and neck squamous cell carcinoma.

The chain is built from TRBV10-3 and TRBJ2-7, with D uncertain. Germline V gives CDR1 ENHRY, CDR2 SYGVKD. V was trimmed by 5 bases and J by 0 bases, leaving 8 bases between them. The CDR3 extends over 13 amino acids. The CDR3: CAISPPSSYEQYF. The CDR3 region has the DNA TGTGCCATCAGTCCCCCTTCCTCCTACGAGCAGTACTTC.

The chain joins TRBV7-2 to TRBJ1-4, with a tentative D call TRBD1 (5 bases). Between the trimmed V and J ends, which lost 3 bases and 4 bases, there was a span of 12 bases. This CDR3 is 15 amino acids long. The germline V gene has CDR1 SGHTA and CDR2 FQGNSA. CDR3 bases: TGTGCCAGCAGCTTTCTGGGGCGCAGTAATGAAAAACTGTTTTTT. Translating gives CASSFLGRSNEKLFF.

This clone was seen more than once but under ten times. This chain joins TRBV4-3 and TRBJ2-5; D is undetermined. The CDR3 totals 15 residues. Germline CDR1 reads LGHNA; CDR2 reads YSLEER. The germline V and J ends were trimmed by 2 bases and 0 bases, with 10 bases remaining between them. CDR3 sequence reads: CASSQRPAYQETQYF. The DNA of the CDR3 is TGCGCCAGCAGCCAAAGGCCAGCGTACCAAGAGACCCAGTACTTC.

J is TRBJ1-1 and V is TRBV28; D ambiguous. This CDR3 is 12 amino acids long. The V end lost 4 bases, the J end lost 3 bases, and 6 bases lay between the germline ends. Germline loops: CDR1 MDHEN, CDR2 SYDVKM. The CDR3 is CASSSQYTEAFF. The CDR3 coding sequence is TGTGCCAGCAGTTCCCAATACACTGAAGCTTTCTTT.

V usage is TRBV9 and J usage is TRBJ1-1; no clear D gene. The CDR3 consists of 11 residues. The germline V and J ends were trimmed by 4 bases and 2 bases, with 3 bases remaining between them. The germline CDR1 and CDR2 sequences are SGDLS and YYNGEE. The CDR3, as DNA: TGTGCCAGCAGCCTCAACACTGAAGCTTTCTTT. It encodes CASSLNTEAFF.

This clone was seen a few times. The genes are TRBV19 and TRBJ2-2; 8 nucleotides agree with TRBD2. Per germline, CDR1 LNHDA and CDR2 SQIVND (reference sequence). The CDR3 loop spans 17 amino acids. V lost 5 bases to trimming and J lost 5 bases; unmatched junction nucleotides: 13. CDR3 sequence: CASSGHWSREATGELFF. The CDR3 DNA is TGTGCCAGTAGTGGTCATTGGTCGCGGGAGGCGACCGGGGAGCTGTTTTTT.

The CDR3, as DNA: TGCGCCAGCAGGAGACAGGGTGGAGACACCGGGGAGCTGTTTTTT. Its protein is CASRRQGGDTGELFF. The V and J genes are TRBV4-3 and TRBJ2-2, with 7 nucleotides matching TRBD1. Looked up from germline, CDR1 is LGHNA and CDR2 is YSLEER. This CDR3 is 15 amino acids long. V shed 6 bases, J shed 3 bases, and the junction held 7 bases outside the gene matches.

V is TRBV4-3 and J is TRBJ2-3; 9 bases fit TRBD2. In germline, CDR1 is LGHNA, CDR2 YSLEER. The CDR3 is 19 residues long. V shed 0 bases, J shed 0 bases, and the junction held 10 bases outside the gene matches. CDR3 amino acids: CASSQDILASGASTDTQYF. The CDR3 DNA reads TGCGCCAGCAGCCAAGATATACTGGCTAGCGGGGCTAGCACAGATACGCAGTATTTT.

J is TRBJ2-1 and V is TRBV27; TRBD2 matches 14 bases. This CDR3 contains 14 residues. Germline CDR1 is MNHEY and CDR2 is SMNVEV (reference sequence). Trimming cost V 6 bases and J 7 bases; bases outside gene matches: 2. The DNA of the CDR3 is TGTGCCAGCAGCGGGACTAGCGGGGGAAATGAGCAGTTCTTC. Protein: CASSGTSGGNEQFF.

The chain links TRBV19 to TRBJ2-7; the match to TRBD2 covers 9 bases. The CDR3 is 16 residues long. Looked up from germline, CDR1 is LNHDA and CDR2 is SQIVND (reference sequence). Unmatched junction bases numbered 11, after V lost 3 bases and J lost 5 bases. This CDR3 is CASSILFSGSGNEQYF. Here the CDR3 DNA reads TGTGCCAGTAGTATCCTCTTTAGCGGGAGTGGTAACGAGCAGTACTTC.

The V gene is TRBV7-9, the J gene TRBJ2-4; D call uncertain. Between the trimmed V and J ends, which lost 5 bases and 5 bases, there was a span of 10 bases. This CDR3 has 13 amino acids. CDR1 and CDR2 from the germline V gene are SEHNR and FQNEAQ (reference sequence). Written as DNA, the CDR3 is TGTGCCAGCAGCAACCGACATCAAAACATTCAGTACTTC. Its translation is CASSNRHQNIQYF.

The genes are TRBV11-2 and TRBJ2-5, with 11 bases lining up with TRBD2. Germline V CDR1 and CDR2: SGHAT, FQNNGV. The CDR3 loop spans 15 amino acids. V dropped 4 bases and J dropped 3; count of bases not matched to a gene: 4. CDR3 in DNA: TGTGCCAGCAGCTCCCTACTAGCGGGAGAAGAGACCCAGTACTTC. Its protein is CASSSLLAGEETQYF.

This chain connects TRBV5-6 to TRBJ1-6; 8 positions agree with TRBD1. With V trimmed by 3 bases and J by 9 bases, 8 bases remained unmatched. Germline-derived CDR1 and CDR2 are SGHDT and YYEEEE. CDR3 size: 15 residues. The CDR3 sequence: CASSWRGQVFSPLHF. DNA of the CDR3: TGTGCCAGCAGCTGGAGGGGACAGGTATTTTCACCCCTCCACTTT.

The rearrangement links TRBV6-5 to TRBJ1-2; the match to TRBD1 covers 8 bases. J gave up 8 bases and V 7 bases, and 9 bases lay outside the gene matches. Germline V CDR1 and CDR2: MNHEY, SVGAGI. This CDR3 has 13 residues. The CDR3 protein is CASTTPRGQGYTF. CDR3 in DNA: TGTGCCAGCACCACTCCCAGGGGGCAAGGCTACACCTTC.

For this clone: Other nucleotide sequences in the sample specify the same CDR3. The chain is built from TRBV19 and TRBJ1-1; D remains ambiguous. Trimming took off 3 bases at V and 0 bases at J, with 5 bases between the two ends. Germline values: CDR1 LNHDA, CDR2 SQIVND (reference sequence). This CDR3 has 13 amino acids. The CDR3 here is CASSIAVNTEAFF. In nucleotides, the CDR3 is TGTGCCAGTAGTATTGCCGTGAACACTGAAGCTTTCTTT.

V is TRBV6-7 and J is TRBJ1-5, with TRBD1 matching over 7 bases. TRBV6-7 counts as an open reading frame of uncertain function. This CDR3 is 13 amino acids long. V gave up 6 bases and J gave up 6 bases; unmatched junction bases: 5. In DNA form, the CDR3 reads TGTGCCAGCAGCAGGACAGGTGCTCAGCCCCAGCATTTT. Its protein product is CASSRTGAQPQHF.

CDR3 sequence: CASRLGTSGYYEQYF. The CDR3 DNA reads as TGTGCCAGCAGACTAGGGACTAGCGGGTACTACGAGCAGTACTTC. The V gene is TRBV27, the J gene TRBJ2-7, with TRBD2 matching 12 bases. This CDR3 region has 15 residues. After removal of 6 bases from V and 3 bases from J, the junction contained 6 bases not matched to a gene. Germline loops: CDR1 MNHEY, CDR2 SMNVEV (reference sequence).

J is TRBJ1-5 and V is TRBV4-1; tentative D call: TRBD1 (5 bases). The CDR3 length is 13 residues. The V and J ends lost 4 bases and 6 bases respectively, with 10 bases between them. CDR1 is MGHRA and CDR2 is YSYEKL in the germline V gene. The CDR3 loop reads CASSRGVAQPQHF. In nucleotides, the CDR3 is TGCGCCAGCAGCCGAGGGGTGGCTCAGCCCCAGCATTTT.

The chain uses TRBV21-1 and TRBJ2-7. TRBV21-1 has pseudogene status. This CDR3 has 14 residues. The CDR3 region is CASSPRGFSYEQYF. DNA for the CDR3: TGTGCCAGCAGCCCCCGTGGATTCTCCTACGAGCAGTACTTC.

This clone has a single count. The chain joins TRBV5-4 to TRBJ1-2; TRBD1 is a possible D gene (5 bases). Between the trimmed V and J ends, which lost 5 bases and 0 bases, there was a span of 11 bases. The CDR3 length is 14 residues. Looked up from germline, CDR1 is SGHNT and CDR2 is YYREEE (reference sequence). CDR3 sequence (DNA): TGTGCCAGCAGAAGCTGGGGGTCTAACTATGGCTACACCTTC. Its translation is CASRSWGSNYGYTF.

The chain has TRBV19 and TRBJ1-1; D unclear. The germline V gene has CDR1 LNHDA and CDR2 SQIVND (reference sequence). The CDR3 runs 13 residues. With 7 bases removed from V and 5 bases from J, the gap between germline ends came to 14 bases. Here the CDR3 DNA reads TGTGCCAGTAATCCGGCGGTATGGACTGAAGCTTTCTTT. Its protein product is CASNPAVWTEAFF.

This clone was observed a few times. The rearrangement uses TRBV6-5 and TRBJ1-5, with D uncertain. V lost 0 bases, J lost 4 bases, and 7 bases lay in between. The CDR3 contains 14 residues. CDR1 is MNHEY and CDR2 is SVGAGI in the germline V gene. The chain's CDR3 is CASSYSSPNQPQHF. The CDR3 coding sequence is TGTGCCAGCAGTTACTCGAGTCCGAATCAGCCCCAGCATTTT.

The CDR3 here is CASSYRQPAFF. For the CDR3, the DNA is TGTGCCAGCAGTTACAGGCAGCCGGCTTTCTTT. The V gene is TRBV6-6, the J gene TRBJ1-1; D is unclear. Per germline, CDR1 MNHNY and CDR2 SVGAGI (reference sequence). V was cut by 2 bases and J by 11 bases, with 9 bases left in between. The CDR3 totals 11 residues.

The gene calls are TRBV10-2 and TRBJ2-7; possible D gene TRBD2, 5 bases. The CDR3 sequence is 15 residues long. Germline V gene sequence: CDR1 WSHSY, CDR2 SAAADI. Trimming left V 2 bases short and J 2 bases short, with 13 bases between. The CDR3 sequence: CASSEIGGLTYEQYF. In DNA, the CDR3 is TGCGCCAGCAGTGAGATCGGCGGGCTTACCTACGAGCAGTACTTC.

This clone was found a few times. The genes are TRBV4-1 and TRBJ1-1; weak D call: TRBD1 (5 bases). Per germline, CDR1 MGHRA and CDR2 YSYEKL. Trimming took off 0 bases at V and 3 bases at J, with 8 bases between the two ends. There are 14 residues in the CDR3. The CDR3 DNA reads as TGCGCCAGCAGCCAAGAAGACAGCTACACTGAAGCTTTCTTT. Translating gives CASSQEDSYTEAFF.

J is TRBJ2-5 and V is TRBV2; D is unresolved. The last part of the DNA fits TRBJ2-7 better; the J call may be wrong. The CDR3 covers 12 residues. Germline lookup yields CDR1 SNHLY and CDR2 FYNNEI. This CDR3 is CASRVSIDEQYF. The CDR3 nucleotides read TGTGCCAGCAGGGTTAGTATCGACGAGCAGTACTTC.

The genes are TRBV29-1 and TRBJ2-7; a weak D match, TRBD1 (6 bases). The V end was cut by 0 bases, the J end by 2 bases, with 23 bases between. The germline CDR1 and CDR2 sequences are SQVTM and ANQGSEA. This CDR3 is built from 18 residues. The CDR3, as DNA: TGCAGCGTTGAAGATCCACCCGAAACAGGGCGAGGGCCCTACGAGCAGTACTTC. This codes for CSVEDPPETGRGPYEQYF.

This clone was counted between two and nine times. V usage is TRBV7-2 and J usage is TRBJ1-5, with 7 bases matching TRBD1. Germline V gene sequence: CDR1 SGHTA, CDR2 FQGNSA. V trimming: 5 bases; J trimming: 1 base; junction bases outside the gene matches: 8. The CDR3 is 16 amino acids. CDR3 nucleotides: TGTGCCAGCAGCCTCATAGGGACAGCCAGCAATCAGCCCCAGCATTTT. Residues: CASSLIGTASNQPQHF.

This clone is medium-sized in the sample. Other DNA variants within this sample encode the same CDR3. The J gene is TRBJ2-1, the V gene TRBV25-1, with no clear D. V lost 1 base and J lost 7, with 5 bases in between. The CDR3 consists of 12 residues. Germline lookup yields CDR1 MGHDK and CDR2 SYGVNS. CDR3: CASSELGNEQFF. CDR3 nucleotide sequence: TGTGCCAGCAGTGAATTGGGAAATGAGCAGTTCTTC. Combining the CDR3 with reference TRBV25-1 and TRBJ2-1 gives the whole variable domain EADIYQTPRYLVIGTGKKITLECSQTMGHDKMYWYQQDPGMELHLIHYSYGVNSTEKGDLSSESTVSRIRTEHFPLTLESARPSHTSQYLCASSELGNEQFFGPGTRLTVL.

This clone was observed a few times. The chain combines TRBV11-2 with TRBJ2-1, with D tentatively TRBD1 or TRBD2 (5 bases each). CDR1 is SGHAT and CDR2 is FQNNGV in the germline V gene. This CDR3 region has 13 residues. Trimming took off 9 bases at V and 0 bases at J, with 9 bases between the two ends. The CDR3 nucleotides are TGTGCCAGTTCGAGGGGCTCCTACAATGAGCAGTTCTTC. It yields the protein CASSRGSYNEQFF.

This clone is a singleton in its sample. J is TRBJ1-1 and V is TRBV28; 7 positions match TRBD1. CDR1 and CDR2 (germline): MDHEN, SYDVKM. The CDR3 sequence is 17 residues long. The trim removed 5 bases at V and 0 bases at J, leaving 12 bases unmatched. CDR3 in amino acids: CASSPGTAEHMNTEAFF. The CDR3, as DNA: TGTGCCAGCAGTCCGGGGACAGCTGAACACATGAACACTGAAGCTTTCTTT.

The rearrangement links TRBV5-4 to TRBJ2-7; the match to TRBD1 covers 8 bases. The junction had 15 bases not matched to a gene; V was cut back by 4 bases and J by 6 bases. The CDR3 is 16 residues long. Germline-derived CDR1 and CDR2 are SGHNT and YYREEE (reference sequence). This chain's CDR3 is CASSHATGTGPFEQYF. The CDR3 DNA reads TGTGCCAGCAGCCACGCAACCGGGACAGGACCCTTCGAGCAGTACTTC.